This T cell receptor beta chain came from a study of cytomegalovirus exposure and HLA in healthy donors. PCR employed 60 Vbeta and 13 Jbeta primers. The method was immunoSEQ multiplex PCR; TCRdb's version includes in-frame clones alone and lacks a portion of them. Of 150,000 to 200,000 clones listed, 80% are singletons. There are 14 residues in the CDR3. The trim removed 7 bases at V and 4 bases at J, leaving 6 bases unmatched. CDR1 LNHDA and CDR2 SQIVND come from the germline V gene (reference sequence). Study observations and caveats: Earlier results showed most TCR beta V segments being productive about 87% or about 30% of the time.

About this clone: The antigen is undetermined.

The sequenced sample consisted of PBMCs. J is TRBJ2-4 and V is TRBV19; 8 bases are a match to TRBD1. This TCR derives from a girl aged 10-17 years in good health and CMV-seropositive. CDR3 nucleotides: TGTGCCAGTAAGGAGACAGGGGAGAAAAACATTCAGTACTTC. Translated, it gives CASKETGEKNIQYF.